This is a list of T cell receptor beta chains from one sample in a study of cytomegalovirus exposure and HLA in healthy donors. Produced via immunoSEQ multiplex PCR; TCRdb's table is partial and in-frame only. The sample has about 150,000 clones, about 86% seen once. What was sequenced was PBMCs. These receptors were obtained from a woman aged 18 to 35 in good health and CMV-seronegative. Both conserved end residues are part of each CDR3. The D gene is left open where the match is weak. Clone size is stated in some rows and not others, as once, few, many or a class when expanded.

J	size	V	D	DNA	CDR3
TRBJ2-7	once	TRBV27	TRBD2	TGTGCCAGCAGTTTATCGGAGGGACGGACTAGAGAGCAGTACTTC	CASSLSEGRTREQYF
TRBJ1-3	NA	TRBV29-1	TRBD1	TGCAGCGATCACGACAGGGGTGGAAACACCATATATTTT	CSDHDRGGNTIYF
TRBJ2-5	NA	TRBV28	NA	TGTGCCAGCAGTTTAGCACAGGGGCTACGGGAGCAGTACTTC	CASSLAQGLREQYF
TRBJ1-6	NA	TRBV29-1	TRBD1	TGCAGCGCAATTGGGACAGGGGTTGGATCACCCCTCCACTTT	CSAIGTGVGSPLHF
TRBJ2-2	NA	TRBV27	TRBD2	TGTGCCAGCCGAATAGGACTAGGTACCGGGGAGCTGTTTTTT	CASRIGLGTGELFF
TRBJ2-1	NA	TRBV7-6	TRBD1	TGTGCCAGCAGCTTCGGGACAGAGGGTGAGCAGTTCTTC	CASSFGTEGEQFF
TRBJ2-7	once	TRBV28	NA	TGTGCCAGCAGTTACTCCGGGCCCCAAGGAGGGCAGTACTTC	CASSYSGPQGGQYF
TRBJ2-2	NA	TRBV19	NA	TGTGCCAGTAAGTCTGGGGATCGGGGCGGGGAGCTGTTTTTT	CASKSGDRGGELFF
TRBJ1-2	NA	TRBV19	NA	TGTGCCAGTAAGACCCAGGCGGGGGAGTTTGGCTACACCTTC	CASKTQAGEFGYTF
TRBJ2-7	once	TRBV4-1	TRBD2	TGCGCCAGCAGCCGGACTAGCGGGGAGCTGTGGGAGCAGTACTTC	CASSRTSGELWEQYF
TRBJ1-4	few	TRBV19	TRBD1	TGTGCCTCCGCGACAGGGCGGTGGGAAAAACTGTTTTTT	CASATGRWEKLFF
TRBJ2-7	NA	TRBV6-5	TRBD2	TGTGCCAGCAGTTACTCCGGACTAGCGGGTTACGAGCAGTACTTC	CASSYSGLAGYEQYF
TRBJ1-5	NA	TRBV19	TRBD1	TGTGCCAGTACCCCGACAGGGGGCGGTCAGCCCCAGCATTTT	CASTPTGGGQPQHF
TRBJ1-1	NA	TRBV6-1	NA	TGTGCCAGCACCCGGAACACTGAAGCTTTCTTT	CASTRNTEAFF
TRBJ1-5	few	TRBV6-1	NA	TGTGCCAGCAGTGAATCTCCTCCTTGGACAGAAAATCAGCCCCAGCATTTT	CASSESPPWTENQPQHF
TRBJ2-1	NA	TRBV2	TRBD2	TGTGCCAGCAGTGACCCCCGACTAGCGACCAATGAGCAGTTCTTC	CASSDPRLATNEQFF
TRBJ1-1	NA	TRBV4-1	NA	TGCGCCAGCAGCCAAGGCGAGGCGGAGAACACTGAAGCTTTCTTT	CASSQGEAENTEAFF
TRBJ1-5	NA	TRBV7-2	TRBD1	TGTGCCAGCAGCTTAGTGACAGGGGTTAGCAATCAGCCCCAGCATTTT	CASSLVTGVSNQPQHF
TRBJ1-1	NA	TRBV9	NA	TGTGCCAGCAGCGTAACCAGTCAGAACACTGAAGCTTTCTTT	CASSVTSQNTEAFF
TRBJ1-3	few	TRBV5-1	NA	TGCGCCAGCAGCTTGTTGTCCGGGACTGGAAACACCATATATTTT	CASSLLSGTGNTIYF
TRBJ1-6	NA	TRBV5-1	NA	TGCGCCAGCAGCTCCGGGAAAGACGATCCTAATCCATACGGTTCACCCCTCCACTTT	CASSSGKDDPNPYGSPLHF
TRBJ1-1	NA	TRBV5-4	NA	TGTGCCAGCAGCTTGGTTCAGGGCAAGAACACTGAAGCTTTCTTT	CASSLVQGKNTEAFF
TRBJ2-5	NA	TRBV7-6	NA	TGTGCCAGCAGTCGCTCCCCGCCGGGGGGCGGAGAGACCCAGTACTTC	CASSRSPPGGGETQYF
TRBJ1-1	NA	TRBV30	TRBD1	TGTGCCTGGAGGGGGGACAGCCCTTGTGAAGCTTTCTTT	CAWRGDSPCEAFF
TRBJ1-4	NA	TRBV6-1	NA	TGTGCCAGCATCTGGAACAGAGACAGAGGAAAACTGTTTTTT	CASIWNRDRGKLFF
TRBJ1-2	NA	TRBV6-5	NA	TGTGCCAGCAGTTACGGGGGCGCCTGTGGCTACACCTTC	CASSYGGACGYTF
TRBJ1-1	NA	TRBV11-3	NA	TGTGCCAGCAGCTTAGGATGGGGAGGGCCTAACACTGAAGCTTTCTTT	CASSLGWGGPNTEAFF